This is a list of T cell receptor beta chains from one sample in a study of PD-1 blockade in classical Hodgkin lymphoma. Only in-frame clones appear in the TCRdb table, and some are missing; sequencing was by immunoSEQ multiplex PCR. The sample yields some 20,000 clones, about 80% seen once. Here the sequenced sample was peripheral blood mononuclear cells (PBMCs), taken before the second cycle of nivolumab. The receptors originated from a human donor with classical Hodgkin lymphoma. Each CDR3 is given with its conserved first and last residue. D genes are given only for firm matches. Clone sizes are given selectively: once, few, many, or a class where the clone is expanded.

V gene,clone size,D gene,J gene,CDR3 length,CDR3 DNA,CDR3 protein
TRBV5-4,.,.,TRBJ1-2,15,TGTGCCAGCAGCTTGATTGATCAGGGTACCTATGGCTACACCTTC,CASSLIDQGTYGYTF
TRBV19,.,.,TRBJ1-1,11,TGTGCCAGCGTAGGGGCAGCTGAAGCTTTCTTT,CASVGAAEAFF
TRBV19,few,.,TRBJ1-5,15,TGTGCCAGTTCCAACAGGGAACGTAGCAATCAGCCCCAGCATTTT,CASSNRERSNQPQHF
TRBV6-4,.,TRBD1,TRBJ2-3,14,TGTGCCAGCAGTGACGGGCAGGGGGCGGATACGCAGTATTTT,CASSDGQGADTQYF
TRBV5-4,.,.,TRBJ1-4,16,TGCGCCAGCAGCCAAGAGGGGGAGGGTGGGGTTGAAAAACTGTTTTTT,CASSQEGEGGVEKLFF
TRBV29-1,.,.,TRBJ2-5,20,TGCCGCGTTGAGGGGCCCGGGCCAGGGGGTGGGGGGGGTAACCAAGAGACCCAGTACTTC,CRVEGPGPGGGGGNQETQYF
TRBV6-1,medium-sized,TRBD1,TRBJ1-2,15,TGTGCCAGCAGTGAAGCAGGCACAGGGGGCTATGGCTACACCTTC,CASSEAGTGGYGYTF
TRBV5-4,.,.,TRBJ1-1,13,TGTGCCAGCAGCTTTGAGTTGAACACTGAAGCTTTCTTT,CASSFELNTEAFF
TRBV19,.,.,TRBJ2-5,14,TGTGCCAGTAGACCAAGGGAAAGCTCGGAGACCCAGTACTTC,CASRPRESSETQYF
TRBV2,.,.,TRBJ1-2,11,TGTGCCAGCAGAGGGTGGTATGGCTACACCTTC,CASRGWYGYTF
TRBV5-1,.,TRBD2,TRBJ2-2,15,TGCGCCAGCAGTCAGAGTAGCGGGTTTGCCGGGGAGCTGTTTTTT,CASSQSSGFAGELFF
TRBV28,.,TRBD1,TRBJ2-5,15,TGTGCCAGCAATAGCCAAGTAAAGGGGGCGAAGACCCAGTACTTC,CASNSQVKGAKTQYF
TRBV6-6,.,.,TRBJ1-4,14,TGTGCCAGCAGAAACCGGGGACGGGGTGAAAAACTGTTTTTT,CASRNRGRGEKLFF
TRBV7-2,.,.,TRBJ2-1,14,TGTGCCAGCAGCTTAGCGGTAGGGGGCAATGAGCAGTTCTTC,CASSLAVGGNEQFF
TRBV7-2,.,TRBD2,TRBJ2-1,16,TGTGCCAGCAGCACCCATAGCGGGGGGGCCTACAATGAGCAGTTCTTC,CASSTHSGGAYNEQFF
TRBV25-1,.,.,TRBJ2-3,13,TGTGCCAGCAGTGGGACCATCACAGATACGCAGTATTTT,CASSGTITDTQYF
TRBV6-6,once,.,TRBJ2-7,12,TGTGCCAGCAGAACAGCGAGCGACGAGCAGTACTTC,CASRTASDEQYF
TRBV9,.,.,TRBJ1-3,15,TGTGCCAGCAGCGCATCTGGGGGGACTGGAAACACCATATATTTT,CASSASGGTGNTIYF
TRBV7-9,few,.,TRBJ1-2,12,TGTGCCAGCAGCTCCCGGGACTATGGCTACACCTTC,CASSSRDYGYTF
TRBV6-5,once,.,TRBJ1-5,15,TGTGCCAGCAGTTACTTTTCAGGGGACAATCAGCCCCAGCATTTT,CASSYFSGDNQPQHF
TRBV6-4,.,.,TRBJ1-5,14,TGTGCCAGCAGTTATGTCACTAGCAATCAGCCCCAGCATTTT,CASSYVTSNQPQHF
TRBV4-1,.,TRBD1,TRBJ2-7,15,TGCGCCAGCAGCCAAGATCCCGGACAGGGTTACGAGCAGTACTTC,CASSQDPGQGYEQYF
TRBV6-5,.,.,TRBJ1-1,13,TGTGCCAGCAGTCCGGGAGGGGGCACTGAAGCTTTCTTT,CASSPGGGTEAFF
TRBV29-1,.,TRBD2,TRBJ2-3,14,TGCAGCGTTTCTAGCGGGATTGGCACAGATACGCAGTATTTT,CSVSSGIGTDTQYF
TRBV11-3,.,.,TRBJ2-3,14,TGTGCCAGCAGCTTTGGCAAAGTCACAGATACGCAGTATTTT,CASSFGKVTDTQYF
TRBV10-2,.,TRBD1,TRBJ2-4,13,TGCGCCAGCCGGGACAGCCTGAAAAACATTCAGTACTTC,CASRDSLKNIQYF
TRBV19,.,.,TRBJ2-2,13,TGTGCCAGTAGTTTGAAGGGTGCCGGGGAGCTGTTTTTT,CASSLKGAGELFF
TRBV2,.,.,TRBJ2-2,12,TGTGCCAGCAGTTCGGGGTCCGGGGAGCTGTTTTTT,CASSSGSGELFF
TRBV6-1,few,TRBD2,TRBJ2-7,15,TGTGCCAGCAGTGAAGGACTAGCGGGCTCCTACGAGCAGTACTTC,CASSEGLAGSYEQYF
TRBV6-1,.,.,TRBJ2-7,15,TGTGCCAGCAGTGATAAGGGGATCGGCTTTAACGAGCAGTACTTC,CASSDKGIGFNEQYF
TRBV5-1,once,.,TRBJ2-3,16,TGCGCCAGCAGCCGAACCTCGGACGGACGCACAGATACGCAGTATTTT,CASSRTSDGRTDTQYF
TRBV5-1,.,TRBD1,TRBJ1-5,15,TGCGCCAGCAGCTTAGCCGGAGACAGGGACCAGCCCCAGCATTTT,CASSLAGDRDQPQHF
TRBV28,.,.,TRBJ1-4,14,TGTGCCAGCAGTACAGGGTCAACTAATGAAAAACTGTTTTTT,CASSTGSTNEKLFF
TRBV5-1,.,TRBD1,TRBJ2-1,16,TGCGCCAGCAGCCCAACGCCCGGACAGGGGCACAATGAGCAGTTCTTC,CASSPTPGQGHNEQFF
TRBV5-6,few,TRBD2,TRBJ2-3,15,TGTGCCAGCAGCCTAGCGGGAGTGGGGACAGATACGCAGTATTTT,CASSLAGVGTDTQYF
TRBV19,.,.,TRBJ2-5,11,TGTGCCAGTAGTATTTCGGAGACCCAGTACTTC,CASSISETQYF
TRBV2,.,TRBD1,TRBJ2-5,14,TGTGCCAGCAGTCCACAGGGGGGAGGAGAGACCCAGTACTTC,CASSPQGGGETQYF
TRBV7-7,.,.,TRBJ1-5,14,TGTGCCAGCAGCTTAGCAGGTTTCAATCAGCCCCAGCATTTT,CASSLAGFNQPQHF
TRBV28,.,TRBD1,TRBJ2-3,15,TGTGCCAGCAGGCCACAGGGGGCGCGCACAGATACGCAGTATTTT,CASRPQGARTDTQYF
TRBV18,.,.,TRBJ1-4,14,TGTGCCAGCTCGGGAACAGGGACGGATGAAAAACTGTTTTTT,CASSGTGTDEKLFF
TRBV2,.,.,TRBJ1-1,11,TGTGCCAGCAGTGAGACGTATCCGGCTTTCTTT,CASSETYPAFF
TRBV7-2,.,.,TRBJ2-7,15,TGTGCCAGCAGCACGGGTCGGGGTCCCTCCTACGAGCAGTACTTC,CASSTGRGPSYEQYF
TRBV6-4,.,.,TRBJ2-6,15,TGTGCCAGCAGTGACGGAAGCACTGGGGCCAACGTCCTGACTTTC,CASSDGSTGANVLTF
TRBV7-6,once,.,TRBJ2-2,15,TGTGCCAGCAGCTTAGCGGGGGGAAGCACCGGGGAGCTGTTTTTT,CASSLAGGSTGELFF
TRBV2,.,TRBD2,TRBJ2-4,15,TGTGCCAGCAGCAGCAGCGGGATCGACAAAAACATTCAGTACTTC,CASSSSGIDKNIQYF
TRBV6-9,.,.,TRBJ1-1,13,TGTGCCAGCAGTCCCTGGACATTTTCTGAAGCTTTCTTT,CASSPWTFSEAFF
TRBV6-5,.,.,TRBJ1-1,12,TGTGCCAGCAGCCCCCCCGGGCCTGAAGCTTTCTTT,CASSPPGPEAFF
TRBV7-6,.,TRBD2,TRBJ2-7,13,TGTGCCTCAGCCATCCGGGGGGATCTCGAGCAGTACTTC,CASAIRGDLEQYF
TRBV5-4,.,.,TRBJ1-2,14,TGTGCCAGCAGCTTGGCCGGTGTAAACTATGGCTACACCTTC,CASSLAGVNYGYTF
TRBV2,.,.,TRBJ1-4,14,TGTGCCAGCAGGGTAGATGGGGGGCACGAAAAACTGTTTTTT,CASRVDGGHEKLFF